This note documents a single T cell receptor beta chain sequence. Its antigen is unidentified. Germline V gives CDR1 MNHNS, CDR2 SASEGT. The V and J ends lost 1 base and 3 bases respectively, with 19 bases between them. The CDR3 covers 17 residues. The material for each subset, its genomic DNA, was split evenly across several immunoSEQ plates. Sequenced by immunoSEQ multiplex PCR; TCRdb stores in-frame clones only, minus some. This table has about 2.4 million clones, just over 90% appearing once. This entry belongs to a study of shared clonotypes between healthy human individuals. Overall study results and limits: It was the few donors that limited the genetic and exposure-history diversity represented.

Each of the donors was a healthy adult who was HIV-negative and had not had a recent acute infection or vaccination. The sequencing sample was made of naive CD4+ T cells sorted from blood. The subset denotes: CD45RA+ positively selected. The genes are TRBV6-1 and TRBJ2-7, with D possibly matching TRBD2 (6 bases). This receptor was taken from a man aged 18 to 29 in good health. The CDR3 nucleotides read TGTGCCAGCAGTGAAGTTTTCTTTTGGGGGGAATTCTACGAGCAGTACTTC. Amino acid sequence: CASSEVFFWGEFYEQYF.